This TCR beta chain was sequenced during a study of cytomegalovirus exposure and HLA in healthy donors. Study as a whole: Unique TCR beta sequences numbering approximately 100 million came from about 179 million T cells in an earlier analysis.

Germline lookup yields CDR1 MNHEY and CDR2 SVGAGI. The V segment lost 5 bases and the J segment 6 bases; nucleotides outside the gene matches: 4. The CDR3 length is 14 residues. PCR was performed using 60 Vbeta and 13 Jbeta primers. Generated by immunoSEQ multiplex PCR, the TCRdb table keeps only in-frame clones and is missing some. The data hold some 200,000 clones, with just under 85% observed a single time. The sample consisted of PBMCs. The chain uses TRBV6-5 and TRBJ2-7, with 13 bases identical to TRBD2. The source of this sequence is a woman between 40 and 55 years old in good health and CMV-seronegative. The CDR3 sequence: CASSLLAGGLEQYF. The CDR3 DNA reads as TGTGCCAGCAGTCTACTAGCGGGGGGGCTCGAGCAGTACTTC.